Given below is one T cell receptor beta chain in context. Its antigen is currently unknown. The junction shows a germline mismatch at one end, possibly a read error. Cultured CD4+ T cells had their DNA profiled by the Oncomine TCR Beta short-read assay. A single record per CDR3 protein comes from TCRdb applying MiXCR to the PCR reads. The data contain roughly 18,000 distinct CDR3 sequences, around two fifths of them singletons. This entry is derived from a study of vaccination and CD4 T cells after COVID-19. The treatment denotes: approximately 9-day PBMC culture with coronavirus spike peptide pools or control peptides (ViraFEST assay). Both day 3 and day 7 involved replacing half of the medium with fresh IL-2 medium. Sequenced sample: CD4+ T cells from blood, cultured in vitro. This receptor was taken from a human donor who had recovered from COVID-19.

CDR3 coding DNA: TGTGCCAGCAGTGTCGAGGGGGCCGAGCAGCCCCCGCATTTT. Its translation: CASSVEGAEQPPHF. This chain uses TRBV2 with TRBJ1-5, with 7 bases lining up with TRBD1. The V gene's germline CDR1 is SNHLY and CDR2 FYNNEI. The CDR3 sequence is 14 residues long. The full variable domain, in which reference TRBV2 and TRBJ1-5 provide the parts outside the CDR3, is EPEVTQTPSHQVTQMGQEVILRCVPISNHLYFYWYRQILGQKVEFLVSFYNNEISEKSEIFDDQFSVERPDGSNFTLKIRSTKLEDSAMYFCASSVEGAEQPPHFGDGTRLSIL.